The 14 T cell receptor beta chains below all came from one sample that was sequenced in a study of blood T cell repertoires in COVID-19. Measured with immunoSEQ multiplex PCR; TCRdb has only the in-frame clones, and not every one. The repertoire has about 190,000 clones, approximately 91% of them found once; the top ten carry about 1.1%. The sample was peripheral blood. These receptors were taken from a man aged 30-40 years with acute or convalescent COVID-19.

On this clone itself: The junction departs from germline at one end; a sequencing error may be responsible. The V gene is TRBV5-5, the J gene TRBJ2-5; 7 bases agree with TRBD2. The CDR3 is 13 residues long. The germline V gene has CDR1 SGHKS and CDR2 YYEKEE (reference sequence). Written as DNA, the CDR3 is TGTGCCAGCAGCCCGAATTTGGCGGGGGTCTGGGACTTC. Translating it yields CASSPNLAGVWDF.

The CDR3 nucleotides read TGCGCCAGCCAAAGACAGGGATCCTACGAGCAGTACTTC. Translation: CASQRQGSYEQYF. The V call is TRBV10-1, the J call TRBJ2-7; TRBD1 agrees at 7 bases. Germline loops: CDR1 WNHNN, CDR2 SYGVQD (reference sequence). There are 13 residues in the CDR3. Trimming took 8 bases from V and 1 from J; bases not matched to a gene: 5.

The chain couples TRBV11-2 to TRBJ2-7; 7 nucleotides agree with TRBD2. CDR3 length: 14 residues. Trimming removed 5 bases from V and 3 bases from J; junction bases left unmatched: 7. Germline CDR1 reads SGHAT; CDR2 reads FQNNGV. CDR3 bases: TGTGCCAGCAGCCCCAGGGAGGGGTACTACGAGCAGTACTTC. Encoded protein: CASSPREGYYEQYF.

V and J are TRBV12-2 and TRBJ2-1; the D call TRBD2 from the table was never checked on the DNA. TRBV12-2 is a documented pseudogene. CDR3 length: 15 residues. The DNA for the CDR3 is TGTGCAAGTCGCTTGAGGGCTAACTCCTACAATGAGCAGTTCTTC. Protein: CASRLRANSYNEQFF.

V gene TRBV6-6 combines with J gene TRBJ2-7, with 9 bases that match TRBD2. This CDR3 is 15 amino acids long. Trimming removed 6 bases from V and 5 bases from J; junction bases left unmatched: 11. Germline assignment: CDR1 MNHNY and CDR2 SVGAGI (reference sequence). The CDR3 loop reads CASRQPSSGVDEQYF. Written as DNA, the CDR3 is TGTGCCAGCAGACAACCGTCTAGCGGGGTGGACGAGCAGTACTTC.

V usage is TRBV7-6 and J usage is TRBJ2-1, with TRBD2 matching 7 bases. The CDR3 length is 18 residues. Germline assignment: CDR1 SGHVS and CDR2 FNYEAQ. The V and J ends lost 0 bases and 1 base, in that order; junction bases with no gene match: 9. For the CDR3, the DNA is TGTGCCAGCAGCTTAGCGCCGACGGGAGGCCGGTCCTACAATGAGCAGTTCTTC. This encodes CASSLAPTGGRSYNEQFF.

The chain combines TRBV28 with TRBJ1-1, with 9 bases that match TRBD1. Germline assignment: CDR1 MDHEN and CDR2 SYDVKM. The CDR3 runs to 15 residues. V dropped 5 bases and J dropped 0; count of bases not matched to a gene: 4. CDR3 amino acids: CASSLQGAMNTEAFF. The CDR3 nucleotides read TGTGCCAGCAGTCTACAGGGGGCGATGAACACTGAAGCTTTCTTT.

In its sample, this clone was seen once. The chain joins TRBV24-1 to TRBJ2-2; D remains unclear. Deletions cut 4 bases from V and 1 base from J, with 9 bases between. The germline CDR1 and CDR2 sequences are KGHDR and SFDVKD. This CDR3 region has 15 residues. The CDR3 region has the DNA TGTGCCACCAGTGAAACTCTCCTGAACACCGGGGAGCTGTTTTTT. Its protein product is CATSETLLNTGELFF.

The genes are TRBV30 and TRBJ2-5, with TRBD2 matching 11 bases. This CDR3 is 14 amino acids long. Germline CDR1 reads GTSNPN; CDR2 reads SVGIG (reference sequence). Germline trimming cut 1 base from V and 5 bases from J; bases unmatched to any gene: 3. CDR3 bases: TGTGCCTGGAGTGCATTAGCGGGAGGGGAGACCCAGTACTTC. Encoded protein: CAWSALAGGETQYF.

V and J are TRBV25-1 and TRBJ1-6; 10 bases are shared with TRBD1. The J segment lost 8 bases and the V segment lost 6 bases, leaving 10 bases of the junction unmatched. Germline lookup yields CDR1 MGHDK and CDR2 SYGVNS. The CDR3 runs to 16 residues. The CDR3 bases are TGTGCCAGCAGCCCCGGACCCGGGACAGGGGATTCACCCCTCCACTTT. Translated: CASSPGPGTGDSPLHF.

V is TRBV5-6 and J is TRBJ1-1; TRBD1 matches 8 bases. V shed 2 bases, J shed 1 base, and the junction held 4 bases outside the gene matches. Germline CDR1 SGHDT, CDR2 YYEEEE. The CDR3 consists of 15 residues. The CDR3 DNA follows: TGTGCCAGCAGCTTAAACAGGGGGACGAACACTGAAGCTTTCTTT. Protein sequence: CASSLNRGTNTEAFF.

This chain joins TRBV12-3 or TRBV12-4 and TRBJ1-3; 9 bases agree with TRBD1. The CDR3 has 13 residues. The V segment lost 3 bases and the J segment 7 bases; nucleotides outside the gene matches: 1. The chain's CDR3 is CASSLDRGNTIYF. The CDR3 nucleotides read TGTGCCAGCAGTTTGGACAGGGGCAACACCATATATTTT.

The rearrangement uses TRBV28 and TRBJ2-2; D perhaps matches TRBD2 (7 bases). The CDR3 is 19 amino acids. Trimming shortened V by 5 bases and J by 4 bases, and 26 bases separated the two germline ends. Germline assignment: CDR1 MDHEN and CDR2 SYDVKM. The CDR3 spells CASSVTGLLGARGTGELFF. CDR3 DNA: TGTGCCAGCAGTGTAACGGGACTATTGGGGGCTCGGGGCACCGGGGAGCTGTTTTTT.

This clone was seen a few times. The chain carries TRBV27 and TRBJ1-5; possibly TRBD1 for D (5 bases). The CDR3 length is 14 residues. With 3 bases removed from V and 6 bases from J, the gap between germline ends came to 12 bases. Germline values: CDR1 MNHEY, CDR2 SMNVEV (reference sequence). The CDR3 region is CASSLGGEGQPQHF. Written as DNA, the CDR3 is TGTGCCAGCAGTTTGGGGGGGGAGGGTCAGCCCCAGCATTTT.